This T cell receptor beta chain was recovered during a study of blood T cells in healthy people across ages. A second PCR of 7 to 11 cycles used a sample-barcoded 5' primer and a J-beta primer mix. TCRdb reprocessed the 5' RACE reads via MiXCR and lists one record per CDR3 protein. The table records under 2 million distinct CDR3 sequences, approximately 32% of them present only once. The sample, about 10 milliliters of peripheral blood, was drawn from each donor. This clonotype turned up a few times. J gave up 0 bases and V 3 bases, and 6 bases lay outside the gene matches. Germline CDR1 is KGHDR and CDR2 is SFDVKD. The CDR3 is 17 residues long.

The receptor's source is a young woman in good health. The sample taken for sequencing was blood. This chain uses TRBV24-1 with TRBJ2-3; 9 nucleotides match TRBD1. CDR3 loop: CATSDGTGTGSTDTQYF. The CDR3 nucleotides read TGTGCCACCAGTGATGGGACCGGGACAGGGAGCACAGATACGCAGTATTTT.